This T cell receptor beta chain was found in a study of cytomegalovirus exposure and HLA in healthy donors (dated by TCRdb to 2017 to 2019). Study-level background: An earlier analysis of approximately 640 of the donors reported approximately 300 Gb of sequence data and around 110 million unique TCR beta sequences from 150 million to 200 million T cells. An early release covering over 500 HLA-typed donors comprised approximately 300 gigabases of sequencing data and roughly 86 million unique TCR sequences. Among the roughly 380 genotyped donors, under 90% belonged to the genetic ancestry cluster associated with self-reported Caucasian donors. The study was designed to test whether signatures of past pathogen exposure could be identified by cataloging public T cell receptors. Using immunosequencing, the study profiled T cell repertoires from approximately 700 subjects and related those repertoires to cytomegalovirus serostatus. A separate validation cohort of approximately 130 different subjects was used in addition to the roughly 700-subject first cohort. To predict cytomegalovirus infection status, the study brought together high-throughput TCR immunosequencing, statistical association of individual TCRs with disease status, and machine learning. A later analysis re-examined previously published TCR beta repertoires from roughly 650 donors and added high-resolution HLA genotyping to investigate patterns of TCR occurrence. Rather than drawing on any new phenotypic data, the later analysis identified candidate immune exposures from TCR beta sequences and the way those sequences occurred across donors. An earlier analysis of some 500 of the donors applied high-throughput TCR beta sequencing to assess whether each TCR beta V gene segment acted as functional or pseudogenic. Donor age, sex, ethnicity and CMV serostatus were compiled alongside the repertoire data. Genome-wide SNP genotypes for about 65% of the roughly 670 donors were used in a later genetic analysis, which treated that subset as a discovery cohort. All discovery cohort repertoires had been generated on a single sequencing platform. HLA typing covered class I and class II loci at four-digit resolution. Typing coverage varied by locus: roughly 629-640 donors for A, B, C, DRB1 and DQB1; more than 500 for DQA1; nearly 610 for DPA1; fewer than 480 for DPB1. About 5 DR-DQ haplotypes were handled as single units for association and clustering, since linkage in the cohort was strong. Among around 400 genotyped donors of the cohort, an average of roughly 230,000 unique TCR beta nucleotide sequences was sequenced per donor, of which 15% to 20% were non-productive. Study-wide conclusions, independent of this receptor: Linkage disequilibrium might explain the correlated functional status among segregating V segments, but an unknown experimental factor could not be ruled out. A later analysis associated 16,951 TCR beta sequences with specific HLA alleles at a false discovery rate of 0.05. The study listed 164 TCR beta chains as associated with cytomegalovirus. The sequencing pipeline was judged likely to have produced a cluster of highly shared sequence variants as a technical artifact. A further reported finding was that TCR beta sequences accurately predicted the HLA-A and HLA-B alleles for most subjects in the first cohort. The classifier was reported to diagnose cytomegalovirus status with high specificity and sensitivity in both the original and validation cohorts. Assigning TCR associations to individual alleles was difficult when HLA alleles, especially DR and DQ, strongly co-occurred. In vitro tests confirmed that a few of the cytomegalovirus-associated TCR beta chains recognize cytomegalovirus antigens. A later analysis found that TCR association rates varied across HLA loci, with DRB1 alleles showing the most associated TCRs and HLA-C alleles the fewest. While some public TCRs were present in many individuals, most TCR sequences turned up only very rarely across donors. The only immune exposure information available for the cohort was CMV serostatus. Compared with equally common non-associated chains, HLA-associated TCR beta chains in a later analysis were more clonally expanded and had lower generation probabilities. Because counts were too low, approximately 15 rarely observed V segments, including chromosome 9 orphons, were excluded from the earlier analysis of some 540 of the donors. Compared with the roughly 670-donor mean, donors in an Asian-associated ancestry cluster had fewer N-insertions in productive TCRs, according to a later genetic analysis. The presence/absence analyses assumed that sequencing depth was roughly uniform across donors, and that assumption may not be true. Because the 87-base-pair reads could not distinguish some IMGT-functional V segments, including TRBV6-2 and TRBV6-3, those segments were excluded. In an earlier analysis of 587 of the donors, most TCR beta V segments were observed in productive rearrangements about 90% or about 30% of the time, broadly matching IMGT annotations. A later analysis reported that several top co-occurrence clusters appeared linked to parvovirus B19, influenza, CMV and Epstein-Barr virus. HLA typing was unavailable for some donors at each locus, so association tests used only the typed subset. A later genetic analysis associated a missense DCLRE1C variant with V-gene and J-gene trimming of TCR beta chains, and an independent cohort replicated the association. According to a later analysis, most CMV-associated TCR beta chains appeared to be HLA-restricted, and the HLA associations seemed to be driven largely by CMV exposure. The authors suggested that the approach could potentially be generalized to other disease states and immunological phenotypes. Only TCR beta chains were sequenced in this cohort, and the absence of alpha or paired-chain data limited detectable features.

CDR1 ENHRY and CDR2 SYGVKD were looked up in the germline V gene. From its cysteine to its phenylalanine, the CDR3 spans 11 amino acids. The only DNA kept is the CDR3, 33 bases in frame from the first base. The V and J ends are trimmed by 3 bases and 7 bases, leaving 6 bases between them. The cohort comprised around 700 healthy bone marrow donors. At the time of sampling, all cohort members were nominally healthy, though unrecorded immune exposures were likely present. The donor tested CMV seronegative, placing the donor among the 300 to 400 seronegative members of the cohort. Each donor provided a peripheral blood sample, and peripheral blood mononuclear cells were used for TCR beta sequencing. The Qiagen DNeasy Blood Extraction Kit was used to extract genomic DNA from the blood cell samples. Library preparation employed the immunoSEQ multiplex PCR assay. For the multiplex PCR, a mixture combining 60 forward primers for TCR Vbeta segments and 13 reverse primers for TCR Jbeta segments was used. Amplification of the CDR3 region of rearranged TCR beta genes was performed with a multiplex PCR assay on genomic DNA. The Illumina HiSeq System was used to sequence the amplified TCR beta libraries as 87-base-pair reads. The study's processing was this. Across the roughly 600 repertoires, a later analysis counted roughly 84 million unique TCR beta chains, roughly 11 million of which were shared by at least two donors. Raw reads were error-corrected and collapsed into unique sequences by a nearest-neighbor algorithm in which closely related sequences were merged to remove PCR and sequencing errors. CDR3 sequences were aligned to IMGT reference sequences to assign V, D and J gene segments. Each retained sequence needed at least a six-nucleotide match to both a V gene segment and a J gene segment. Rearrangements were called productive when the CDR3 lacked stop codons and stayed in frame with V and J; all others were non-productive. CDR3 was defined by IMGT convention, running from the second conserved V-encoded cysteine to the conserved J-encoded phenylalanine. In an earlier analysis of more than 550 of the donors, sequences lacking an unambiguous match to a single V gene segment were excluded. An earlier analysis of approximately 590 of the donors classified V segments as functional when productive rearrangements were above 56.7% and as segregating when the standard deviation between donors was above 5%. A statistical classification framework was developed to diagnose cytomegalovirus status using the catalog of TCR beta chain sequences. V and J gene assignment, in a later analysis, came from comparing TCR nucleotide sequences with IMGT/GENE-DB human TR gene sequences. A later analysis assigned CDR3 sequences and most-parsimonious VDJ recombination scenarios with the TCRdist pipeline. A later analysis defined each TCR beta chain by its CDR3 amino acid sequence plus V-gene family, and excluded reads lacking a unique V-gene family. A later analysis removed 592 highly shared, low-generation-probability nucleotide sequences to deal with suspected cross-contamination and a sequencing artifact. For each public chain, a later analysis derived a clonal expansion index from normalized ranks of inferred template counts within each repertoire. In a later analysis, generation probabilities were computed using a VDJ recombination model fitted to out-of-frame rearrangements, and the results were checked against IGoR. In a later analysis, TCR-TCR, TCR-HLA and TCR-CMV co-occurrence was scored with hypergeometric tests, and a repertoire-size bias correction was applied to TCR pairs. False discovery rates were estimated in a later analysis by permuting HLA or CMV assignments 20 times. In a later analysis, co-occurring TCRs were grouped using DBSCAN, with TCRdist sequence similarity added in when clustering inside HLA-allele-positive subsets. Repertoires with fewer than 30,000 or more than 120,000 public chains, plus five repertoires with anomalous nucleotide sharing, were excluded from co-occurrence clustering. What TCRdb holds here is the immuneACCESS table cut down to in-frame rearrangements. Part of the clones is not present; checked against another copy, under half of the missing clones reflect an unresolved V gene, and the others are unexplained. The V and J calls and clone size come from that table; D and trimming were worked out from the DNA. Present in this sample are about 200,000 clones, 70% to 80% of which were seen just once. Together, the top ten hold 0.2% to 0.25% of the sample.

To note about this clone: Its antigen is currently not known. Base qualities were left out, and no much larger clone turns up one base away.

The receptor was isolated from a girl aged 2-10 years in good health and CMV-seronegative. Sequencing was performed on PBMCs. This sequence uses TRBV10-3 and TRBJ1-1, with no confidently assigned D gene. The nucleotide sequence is TGTGCCATCAGTGAAAGAGGTGAAGCTTTCTTT. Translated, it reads CAISERGEAFF.